This TCR beta chain comes out of a study of identifying expanded T cells in peripheral blood. Study-wide findings and caveats: Variance in clone template counts between approximately 2-week samples significantly increased with total template count across all healthy donors.

This clone was seen a handful of times. Its antigen is unidentified. During the collection period, no donor immune events like infections were recorded. Libraries were prepared by immunoSEQ multiplex PCR; TCRdb keeps only in-frame clonotypes and omits some of them. This table holds approximately 140,000 clones, about 88% found once. Germline V gene sequence: CDR1 KGHSH, CDR2 LQKENI. V lost 6 bases, J lost 6 bases, and 11 bases lay in between. This CDR3 comprises 12 residues. The chain joins TRBV18 to TRBJ1-2, with D possibly being TRBD1 (5 bases). Sequencing used blood. This TCR derives from a person between 18 and 75 years old in good health. The CDR3 nucleotides are TGTGCCAGCTCTCGGGACGGCAATGGCTACACCTTC. Amino acids: CASSRDGNGYTF.